These 10 T cell receptor beta chains were sequenced from one sample in a study of blood T cell repertoires in COVID-19. The method was immunoSEQ multiplex PCR; TCRdb's version includes in-frame clones alone and lacks a portion of them. The repertoire holds 70,000 to 85,000 clones, with about 86% as singletons. Sequenced material: peripheral blood. The receptors shown here come from an older man with active or convalescent COVID-19.

This chain links TRBV27 with TRBJ2-2; D remains unclear. The V gene lost 6 bases and the J gene lost 2 bases, with 4 bases spanning the gap. The CDR3 totals 12 residues. Germline CDR1 MNHEY, CDR2 SMNVEV (reference sequence). The CDR3 DNA reads as TGTGCCAGCAGCGGTAACACCGGGGAGCTGTTTTTT. This translates into CASSGNTGELFF.

This clone was recorded at least ten times. This chain uses TRBV6-6 with TRBJ1-1; 8 bases line up with TRBD1. This CDR3 has 16 amino acids. Germline assignment: CDR1 MNHNY and CDR2 SVGAGI (reference sequence). V lost 9 bases and J lost 1; bases outside the gene matches: 13. The CDR3, as DNA: TGTGCCAGTCTGACAGGGGCGCGGAGTAGGAACACTGAAGCTTTCTTT. Translation: CASLTGARSRNTEAFF.

V is TRBV7-3 and J is TRBJ2-1, with 10 positions matching TRBD2. CDR3 length equals 15 residues. Germline-derived CDR1 and CDR2 are SGHTA and FQGTGA. The V gene end was trimmed by 3 bases and the J gene end by 7 bases; junction bases not matched to a gene: 6. CDR3 in amino acids: CASSFQRGGGNEQFF. CDR3 nucleotides: TGTGCCAGCAGCTTCCAGCGGGGGGGCGGAAATGAGCAGTTCTTC.

This clone was recorded once. The chain carries TRBV30 and TRBJ2-1; possibly TRBD2 for D (6 bases). The CDR3 sequence is 12 residues long. Germline-derived CDR1 and CDR2 are GTSNPN and SVGIG (reference sequence). V was trimmed by 0 bases and J by 10 bases, leaving 10 bases between them. This CDR3 is CAWSVAGREQFF. In DNA, the CDR3 is TGTGCCTGGAGTGTGGCGGGAAGGGAGCAGTTCTTC.

The CDR3 nucleotides are TGTGCCATCAGTGGATTGAGGGTTCGGGGCAATCAGCCCCAGCATTTT. Translated: CAISGLRVRGNQPQHF. The chain recombines TRBV10-3 with TRBJ1-5; D not certain. CDR3 size: 16 residues. V shed 4 bases and J shed 2 bases, with 15 bases lying between them. Germline loops: CDR1 ENHRY, CDR2 SYGVKD.

V is TRBV10-3 and J is TRBJ2-1; 10 positions match TRBD2. Germline lookup yields CDR1 ENHRY and CDR2 SYGVKD. The CDR3 runs 12 residues. V shed 10 bases and J 8 bases; nucleotides not matched to a gene: 5. Written as DNA, the CDR3 is TGTGCCACGAGCGGGAGGGGGGATGAGCAGTTCTTC. Its translation is CATSGRGDEQFF.

This chain uses TRBV27 with TRBJ1-1, with 9 bases fitting TRBD1. The CDR3 totals 14 residues. Germline CDR1 reads MNHEY; CDR2 reads SMNVEV (reference sequence). V was clipped by 2 bases and J by 5 bases; unmatched bases: 3. CDR3 nucleotides: TGTGCCAGCAGTTTAACCGGACAGGGGACTGAAGCTTTCTTT. Its protein product is CASSLTGQGTEAFF.

The chain recombines TRBV3-1 (or the pseudogene TRBV3-2) with TRBJ2-2; 9 positions agree with TRBD1. The CDR3 extends over 14 amino acids. With 6 bases clipped from V and 7 bases from J, the junction kept 6 bases outside the gene matches. CDR1 and CDR2 (germline): LGHDT, YNNKEL (reference sequence). For the CDR3, the DNA is TGTGCCAGCAGAACAGGGGGCGCCGGCGGGGAGCTGTTTTTT. Translated, it gives CASRTGGAGGELFF.

The J gene is TRBJ1-4, the V gene TRBV19; no firm D call. Per germline, CDR1 LNHDA and CDR2 SQIVND (reference sequence). The CDR3 has 15 residues. The ends were cut back, 4 bases at V and 8 bases at J, with 17 bases in the middle. The CDR3 DNA sequence: TGTGCCAGTAGTACCACGGGAGACTTGCGCGAAAAACTGTTTTTT. It specifies CASSTTGDLREKLFF.

This clone was counted a single time. The rearrangement links TRBV7-2 to TRBJ2-5; D is undetermined. The CDR3 covers 13 residues. Per germline, CDR1 SGHTA and CDR2 FQGNSA. Trimming took 1 base from V and 9 from J, leaving 12 bases between them. The CDR3 reads CASSLGALRSQYF. The DNA for the CDR3 is TGTGCCAGCAGCTTAGGGGCTTTACGGTCCCAGTACTTC.